These T cell receptor beta chains were read from a single sample in a study of T cells in tumors after PD-1 blockade. Sequencing used immunoSEQ multiplex PCR; TCRdb keeps in-frame clones, though not all of them. The profile shows under 4,500 clones, about 73% of them singletons. Source: tumor tissue, taken before anti-PD-1 treatment. These receptors were taken from a human donor with basal cell carcinoma. CDR3s include the opening cysteine and the closing phenylalanine or tryptophan. The order of the fields is clone size, D gene, V gene, J gene, CDR3 DNA, CDR3 protein. D genes are given only for firm matches. Only some rows state a clone size, as once, few, many or a class for expanded clones.

abundance: NA
d_gene: NA
v_gene: TRBV19
j_gene: TRBJ2-1
CDR3nt: TGTGCCAGTAGTAAGAGGGGGGCCTACAATAAGCAGTTCTTC
CDR3aa: CASSKRGAYNKQFF

abundance: NA
d_gene: TRBD1
v_gene: TRBV6-4
j_gene: TRBJ2-3
CDR3nt: TGTGCCAGCAGTGACGCGGGGGACAGGGTTGGCCCAGATACGCAGTATTTT
CDR3aa: CASSDAGDRVGPDTQYF

abundance: NA
d_gene: NA
v_gene: TRBV6-6
j_gene: TRBJ1-2
CDR3nt: TGTGCCAGCAGTTACCAGGGGACCTATGGCTACACCTTC
CDR3aa: CASSYQGTYGYTF

abundance: few
d_gene: TRBD1
v_gene: TRBV2
j_gene: TRBJ1-5
CDR3nt: TGTGCCAGCAGAGACAGGGAGAATCAGCCCCAGCATTTT
CDR3aa: CASRDRENQPQHF

abundance: NA
d_gene: NA
v_gene: TRBV13
j_gene: TRBJ1-6
CDR3nt: TGTGCCAGCAGCTTAGGATTCGGGGGGGTCAATTCACCCCTCCACTTT
CDR3aa: CASSLGFGGVNSPLHF

abundance: NA
d_gene: TRBD1
v_gene: TRBV28
j_gene: TRBJ1-2
CDR3nt: TGTGCCAGCCAAGGACAGGAGAACTATGGCTACACCTTC
CDR3aa: CASQGQENYGYTF

abundance: NA
d_gene: NA
v_gene: TRBV5-1
j_gene: TRBJ1-1
CDR3nt: TGCGCCAGCAGCTTGAGTCCAGGGGCAGACACTGAAGCTTTCTTT
CDR3aa: CASSLSPGADTEAFF

abundance: NA
d_gene: TRBD2
v_gene: TRBV30
j_gene: TRBJ2-2
CDR3nt: TGTGCCTGGAGTGTACCGACTAGCGGGGGGACCGGGGAGCTGTTTTTT
CDR3aa: CAWSVPTSGGTGELFF

abundance: NA
d_gene: TRBD2
v_gene: TRBV6-1
j_gene: TRBJ2-1
CDR3nt: TGTGCCAGCAGTGAACGGACTAGCGGGATAAATGAGCAGTTCTTC
CDR3aa: CASSERTSGINEQFF

abundance: NA
d_gene: NA
v_gene: TRBV19
j_gene: TRBJ1-6
CDR3nt: TGTGCCATCCGAGGCTCCTATAATTCACCCCTCCACTTT
CDR3aa: CAIRGSYNSPLHF

abundance: NA
d_gene: NA
v_gene: TRBV4-1
j_gene: TRBJ2-1
CDR3nt: TGCGCCAGCAGCCAATTTCCCGATGAGCAGTTCTTC
CDR3aa: CASSQFPDEQFF

abundance: NA
d_gene: NA
v_gene: TRBV6-5
j_gene: TRBJ2-5
CDR3nt: TGTGCCAGCAGTACAGTCGGAGGGGGCCGAGAGACCCAGTACTTC
CDR3aa: CASSTVGGGRETQYF

abundance: NA
d_gene: NA
v_gene: TRBV6-6
j_gene: TRBJ1-1
CDR3nt: TGTGCCAGCAGTTCCTGGAACACTGAAGCTTTCTTT
CDR3aa: CASSSWNTEAFF

abundance: NA
d_gene: NA
v_gene: TRBV19
j_gene: TRBJ2-5
CDR3nt: TGTGCCAGTAGTTTGGACCAAGAGACCCAGTACTTC
CDR3aa: CASSLDQETQYF

abundance: NA
d_gene: NA
v_gene: TRBV9
j_gene: TRBJ2-3
CDR3nt: TGTGCCAGCAGCCCCAACACAGATACGCAGTATTTT
CDR3aa: CASSPNTDTQYF

abundance: NA
d_gene: NA
v_gene: TRBV19
j_gene: TRBJ2-2
CDR3nt: TGTGCCAGTAACGGGGACAACACCGGGGAGCTGTTTTTT
CDR3aa: CASNGDNTGELFF

abundance: NA
d_gene: TRBD2
v_gene: TRBV6-1
j_gene: TRBJ2-7
CDR3nt: TGTGCCAGCAGTGAACTAGCGGGGGCGTCCTACGAGCAGTACTTC
CDR3aa: CASSELAGASYEQYF

abundance: NA
d_gene: TRBD1
v_gene: TRBV15
j_gene: TRBJ2-5
CDR3nt: TGTGCCACCAGCAGAGAGGAGACAGGGGGAGAGACCCAGTACTTC
CDR3aa: CATSREETGGETQYF

abundance: NA
d_gene: NA
v_gene: TRBV28
j_gene: TRBJ1-3
CDR3nt: TGTGCCAGCAGGAAAAGCTCTGGAAACACCATATATTTT
CDR3aa: CASRKSSGNTIYF

abundance: large
d_gene: NA
v_gene: TRBV24-1
j_gene: TRBJ1-2
CDR3nt: TGTGCCACCAGTGAGGGACGGTACTATGGCTACACCTTC
CDR3aa: CATSEGRYYGYTF

abundance: once
d_gene: NA
v_gene: TRBV7-2
j_gene: TRBJ2-7
CDR3nt: TGTGCCAGCAGCTTAGCTAGCGGCCCCTCCTACGAGCAGTACTTC
CDR3aa: CASSLASGPSYEQYF

abundance: NA
d_gene: TRBD1
v_gene: TRBV12-5
j_gene: TRBJ2-7
CDR3nt: TGTGCTAGTGCCTGGGACAGGGGCTACGAGCAGTACTTC
CDR3aa: CASAWDRGYEQYF

abundance: few
d_gene: NA
v_gene: TRBV5-5
j_gene: TRBJ2-7
CDR3nt: TGTGCCAGCAGCTTGGTGGGAGGTTACGAGCAGTACTTC
CDR3aa: CASSLVGGYEQYF

abundance: NA
d_gene: TRBD2
v_gene: TRBV19
j_gene: TRBJ2-3
CDR3nt: TGTGCCAGTAGTACTGGACTAGCGGGGGAAAATACGCAGTATTTT
CDR3aa: CASSTGLAGENTQYF

abundance: NA
d_gene: TRBD2
v_gene: TRBV6-4
j_gene: TRBJ2-2
CDR3nt: TGTGCCAGCAGTGTGACTAGCGGGGGCCCGACGAACACCGGGGAGCTGTTTTTT
CDR3aa: CASSVTSGGPTNTGELFF

abundance: few
d_gene: NA
v_gene: TRBV3-1/TRBV3-2
j_gene: TRBJ1-2
CDR3nt: TGTGCCAGCAGCCAAGATTATCGCGGTGTCTACACCTTC
CDR3aa: CASSQDYRGVYTF

abundance: NA
d_gene: TRBD2
v_gene: TRBV9
j_gene: TRBJ2-2
CDR3nt: TGTGCCAGCAGCGTCACTAGCGGGGGGCCAGGCGGGGAGCTGTTTTTT
CDR3aa: CASSVTSGGPGGELFF

abundance: NA
d_gene: NA
v_gene: TRBV11-1
j_gene: TRBJ2-6
CDR3nt: TGTGCCAGCAGCTTCAGGCCGTCTGGGGCCAACGTCCTGACTTTC
CDR3aa: CASSFRPSGANVLTF

abundance: NA
d_gene: NA
v_gene: TRBV30
j_gene: TRBJ1-1
CDR3nt: TGTGCCTGGAGCCGGAATATGAACACTGAAGCTTTCTTT
CDR3aa: CAWSRNMNTEAFF

abundance: NA
d_gene: TRBD1
v_gene: TRBV10-3
j_gene: TRBJ2-7
CDR3nt: TGTGCCATCAGTGACAGGGGGCGCGACGAGCAGTACTTC
CDR3aa: CAISDRGRDEQYF

abundance: NA
d_gene: TRBD1
v_gene: TRBV7-9
j_gene: TRBJ2-2
CDR3nt: TGTGCCAGCAGTCTGGGACAGTTGAACACCGGGGAGCTGTTTTTT
CDR3aa: CASSLGQLNTGELFF

abundance: few
d_gene: NA
v_gene: TRBV27
j_gene: TRBJ2-2
CDR3nt: TGTGCCAGCAGTTATGTGTGGGGGCAGGACACCGGGGAGCTGTTTTTT
CDR3aa: CASSYVWGQDTGELFF

abundance: NA
d_gene: NA
v_gene: TRBV11-3
j_gene: TRBJ1-3
CDR3nt: TGTGCCAGCAGCTTACAATGGGGGGCCGGAAACACCATATATTTT
CDR3aa: CASSLQWGAGNTIYF

abundance: NA
d_gene: NA
v_gene: TRBV18
j_gene: TRBJ2-7
CDR3nt: TGTGCCAGCTCACCACTTGCGGGTTACGAGCAGTACTTC
CDR3aa: CASSPLAGYEQYF

abundance: few
d_gene: NA
v_gene: TRBV6-5
j_gene: TRBJ2-5
CDR3nt: TGTGCCAGCACTCTGGGCAGAGGGCAGGAGACCCAGTACTTC
CDR3aa: CASTLGRGQETQYF

abundance: NA
d_gene: NA
v_gene: TRBV6-4
j_gene: TRBJ2-1
CDR3nt: TGTGCCAGCCGCAGGGGAAATGAGCAGTTCTTC
CDR3aa: CASRRGNEQFF

abundance: NA
d_gene: NA
v_gene: TRBV27
j_gene: TRBJ1-5
CDR3nt: TGTGCCAGCAGCTTATCGCGGGCCGAACAGCCCCAGCATTTT
CDR3aa: CASSLSRAEQPQHF

abundance: NA
d_gene: NA
v_gene: TRBV5-1
j_gene: TRBJ2-5
CDR3nt: TGCGCCAGCAGCTTCAGGGGGGGAGAGACCCAGTACTTC
CDR3aa: CASSFRGGETQYF

abundance: NA
d_gene: NA
v_gene: TRBV27
j_gene: TRBJ1-1
CDR3nt: TGTGCCAGCAGTTTGCGGTCAAACACTGAAGCTTTCTTT
CDR3aa: CASSLRSNTEAFF

abundance: NA
d_gene: NA
v_gene: TRBV19
j_gene: TRBJ2-3
CDR3nt: TGTGCCAGTAGTATAGAGGCGGGGAAGGCGGGGTTTCTGAGCACAGATACGCAGTATTTT
CDR3aa: CASSIEAGKAGFLSTDTQYF

abundance: once
d_gene: NA
v_gene: TRBV27
j_gene: TRBJ2-3
CDR3nt: TGTGCCAGCAGTTTAAGGGGGACTACTAGCACAGATACGCAGTATTTT
CDR3aa: CASSLRGTTSTDTQYF

abundance: NA
d_gene: TRBD2
v_gene: TRBV20-1
j_gene: TRBJ2-3
CDR3nt: TGCAGTGCTAGTCCCCCGGGGGGGCTAGCGGGGGGCGCTAGTTCAGATACGCAGTATTTT
CDR3aa: CSASPPGGLAGGASSDTQYF

abundance: NA
d_gene: TRBD2
v_gene: TRBV5-1
j_gene: TRBJ2-7
CDR3nt: TGCGCCAGCAGCTTGTACACTAGCGGGGCTGCCTACGAGCAGTACTTC
CDR3aa: CASSLYTSGAAYEQYF

abundance: NA
d_gene: TRBD1
v_gene: TRBV7-2
j_gene: TRBJ2-5
CDR3nt: TGTGCCAGCAGCTTCAGGGGGCTGGAGACCCAGTACTTC
CDR3aa: CASSFRGLETQYF

abundance: NA
d_gene: NA
v_gene: TRBV5-1
j_gene: TRBJ2-3
CDR3nt: TGCGCCAGCAGCTTGGACGACCTCACAGATACGCAGTATTTT
CDR3aa: CASSLDDLTDTQYF

abundance: NA
d_gene: TRBD1
v_gene: TRBV3-1/TRBV3-2
j_gene: TRBJ1-4
CDR3nt: TGTGCCAGCGGACAGGAGGGCGAAAAACTGTTTTTT
CDR3aa: CASGQEGEKLFF

abundance: NA
d_gene: NA
v_gene: TRBV5-1
j_gene: TRBJ1-2
CDR3nt: TGCGCCAGTACCGCCTCACAGGGTGCCTATGGCTACACCTTC
CDR3aa: CASTASQGAYGYTF

abundance: NA
d_gene: NA
v_gene: TRBV9
j_gene: TRBJ2-7
CDR3nt: TGTGCCAGCAGCGTTGATCTGGAAGTGGCCGAGCAGTACTTC
CDR3aa: CASSVDLEVAEQYF

abundance: NA
d_gene: NA
v_gene: TRBV25-1
j_gene: TRBJ2-5
CDR3nt: TGTGCCAGCAGTGATGTAACAGGGACAGAGACCCAGTACTTC
CDR3aa: CASSDVTGTETQYF

abundance: NA
d_gene: NA
v_gene: TRBV2
j_gene: TRBJ2-5
CDR3nt: TGTGCCAGCAGTGTATTAGAGACCCAGTACTTC
CDR3aa: CASSVLETQYF

abundance: few
d_gene: NA
v_gene: TRBV6-5
j_gene: TRBJ2-3
CDR3nt: TGTGCCAGCAGTTGGTCCCCCGAGTCAGATACGCAGTATTTT
CDR3aa: CASSWSPESDTQYF

abundance: NA
d_gene: NA
v_gene: TRBV6-5
j_gene: TRBJ2-2
CDR3nt: TGTGCCAGCCGGGTACTGACCGGGGAGCTGTTTTTT
CDR3aa: CASRVLTGELFF

abundance: NA
d_gene: NA
v_gene: TRBV18
j_gene: TRBJ2-7
CDR3nt: TGTGCCAGCTCATCCAGGTTGGGGGGCGCAAACGAGCAGTACTTC
CDR3aa: CASSSRLGGANEQYF

abundance: NA
d_gene: NA
v_gene: TRBV12-2
j_gene: TRBJ2-3
CDR3nt: TGTGCAAGTCGCTTATGGCGCGGCGGAAGGCGGGGGGGCTACACAGATACGCAGTATTTT
CDR3aa: CASRLWRGGRRGGYTDTQYF

abundance: once
d_gene: NA
v_gene: TRBV12-5
j_gene: TRBJ2-5
CDR3nt: TGTGCTAGTGGTTCATCGGCGGTACAGGGCCTCCAAGAGACCCAGTACTTC
CDR3aa: CASGSSAVQGLQETQYF

abundance: NA
d_gene: TRBD2
v_gene: TRBV5-4
j_gene: TRBJ2-7
CDR3nt: TGTGCCAGCAGCGCAAATCCGGGGGGGCCGTACGAGCAGTACTTC
CDR3aa: CASSANPGGPYEQYF

abundance: NA
d_gene: TRBD2
v_gene: TRBV6-2/TRBV6-3
j_gene: TRBJ2-1
CDR3nt: TGTGCCAGCAGCCTACTAGCGGGGGGGCAGTTCTTC
CDR3aa: CASSLLAGGQFF

abundance: NA
d_gene: NA
v_gene: TRBV9
j_gene: TRBJ2-7
CDR3nt: TGTGCCAGCAGCGTAGCGGGAAGCTACGAGCAGTACTTC
CDR3aa: CASSVAGSYEQYF

abundance: NA
d_gene: NA
v_gene: TRBV27
j_gene: TRBJ1-1
CDR3nt: TGTGCCAGCAGTTTCTTAGACAGGAACACTGAAGCTTTCTTT
CDR3aa: CASSFLDRNTEAFF